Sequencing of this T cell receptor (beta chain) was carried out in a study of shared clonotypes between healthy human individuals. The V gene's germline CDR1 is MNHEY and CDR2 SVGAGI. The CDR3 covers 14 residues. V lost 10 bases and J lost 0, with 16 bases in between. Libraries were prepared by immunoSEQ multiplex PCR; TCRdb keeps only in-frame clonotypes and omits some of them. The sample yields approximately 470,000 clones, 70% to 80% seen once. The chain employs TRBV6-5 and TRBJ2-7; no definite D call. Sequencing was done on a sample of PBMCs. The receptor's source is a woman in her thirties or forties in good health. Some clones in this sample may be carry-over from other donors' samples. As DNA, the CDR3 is TGTGCCAACAGACGACTCCTAAGCTCCTACGAGCAGTACTTC. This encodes CANRRLLSSYEQYF.